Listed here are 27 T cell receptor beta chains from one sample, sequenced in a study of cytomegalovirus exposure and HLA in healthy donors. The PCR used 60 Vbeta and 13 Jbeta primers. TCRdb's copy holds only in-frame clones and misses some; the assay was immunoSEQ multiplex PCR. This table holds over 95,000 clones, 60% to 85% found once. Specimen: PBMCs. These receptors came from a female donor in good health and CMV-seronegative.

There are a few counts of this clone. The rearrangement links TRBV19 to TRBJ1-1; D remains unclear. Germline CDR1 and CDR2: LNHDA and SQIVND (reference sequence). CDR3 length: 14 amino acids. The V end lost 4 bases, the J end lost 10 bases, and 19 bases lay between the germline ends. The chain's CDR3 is CASSTVKGAGGAFF. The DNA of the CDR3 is TGTGCCAGTAGTACGGTTAAGGGAGCCGGCGGAGCTTTCTTT.

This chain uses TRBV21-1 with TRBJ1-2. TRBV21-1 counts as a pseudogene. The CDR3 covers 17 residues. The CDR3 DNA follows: TGTGCCAGCAGCAAAGCGCGGGGCACTAATAAAGGGTATGGCTACACCTTC. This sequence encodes CASSKARGTNKGYGYTF.

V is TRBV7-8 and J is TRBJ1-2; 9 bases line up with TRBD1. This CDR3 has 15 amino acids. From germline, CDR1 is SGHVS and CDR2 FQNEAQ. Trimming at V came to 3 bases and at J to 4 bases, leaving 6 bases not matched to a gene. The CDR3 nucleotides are TGTGCCAGCAGCTTCGGACAGGGGATACGCTATGGCTACACCTTC. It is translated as CASSFGQGIRYGYTF.

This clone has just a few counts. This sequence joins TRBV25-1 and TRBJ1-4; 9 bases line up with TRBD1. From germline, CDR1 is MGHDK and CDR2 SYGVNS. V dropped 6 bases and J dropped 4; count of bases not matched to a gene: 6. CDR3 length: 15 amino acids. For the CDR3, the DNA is TGTGCCAGCAGAGCCCAGGGACAGGGTAATGAAAAACTGTTTTTT. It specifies CASRAQGQGNEKLFF.

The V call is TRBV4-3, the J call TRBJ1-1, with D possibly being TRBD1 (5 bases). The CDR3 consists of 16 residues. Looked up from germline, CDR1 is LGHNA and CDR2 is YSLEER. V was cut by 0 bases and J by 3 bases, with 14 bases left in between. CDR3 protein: CASSQDLSGQDTEAFF. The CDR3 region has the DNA TGCGCCAGCAGCCAAGATCTTTCAGGACAAGACACTGAAGCTTTCTTT.

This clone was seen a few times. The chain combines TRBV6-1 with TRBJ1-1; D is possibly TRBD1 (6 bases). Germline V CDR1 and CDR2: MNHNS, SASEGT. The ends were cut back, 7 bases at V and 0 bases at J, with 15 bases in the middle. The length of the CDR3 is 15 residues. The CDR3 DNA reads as TGTGCCAGCACTCAATCACAGGGACTGAACACTGAAGCTTTCTTT. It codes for CASTQSQGLNTEAFF.

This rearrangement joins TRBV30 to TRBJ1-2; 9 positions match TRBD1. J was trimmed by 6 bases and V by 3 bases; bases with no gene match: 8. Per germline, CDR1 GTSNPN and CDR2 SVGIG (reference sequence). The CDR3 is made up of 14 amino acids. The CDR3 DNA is TGTGCCTGGAGCCTACAGGGGGCAGTCAATGGCTACACCTTC. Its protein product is CAWSLQGAVNGYTF.

The CDR3 DNA follows: TGCAGACCAGTGGGGACAGGAGGTTGTAAGTATGGCTACACCTTC. Its translation: CRPVGTGGCKYGYTF. This chain links TRBV29-1 with TRBJ1-2; 8 bases match TRBD1. The CDR3 has 15 residues. CDR1 is SQVTM, CDR2 ANQGSEA, per germline.

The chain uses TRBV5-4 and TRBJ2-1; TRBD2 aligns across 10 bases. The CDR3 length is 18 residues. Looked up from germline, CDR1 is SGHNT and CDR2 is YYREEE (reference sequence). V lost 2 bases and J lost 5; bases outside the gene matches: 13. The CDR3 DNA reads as TGTGCCAGCAGCTTTGCTAGCGGGGGCTCCATTGGGGACAATGAGCAGTTCTTC. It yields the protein CASSFASGGSIGDNEQFF.

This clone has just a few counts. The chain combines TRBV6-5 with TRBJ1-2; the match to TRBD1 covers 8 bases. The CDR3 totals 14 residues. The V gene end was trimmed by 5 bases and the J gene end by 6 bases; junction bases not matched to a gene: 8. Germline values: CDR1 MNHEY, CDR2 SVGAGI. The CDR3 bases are TGTGCCAGCAGTGAAGGGGAGACAGGGGATGGCTACACCTTC. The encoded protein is CASSEGETGDGYTF.

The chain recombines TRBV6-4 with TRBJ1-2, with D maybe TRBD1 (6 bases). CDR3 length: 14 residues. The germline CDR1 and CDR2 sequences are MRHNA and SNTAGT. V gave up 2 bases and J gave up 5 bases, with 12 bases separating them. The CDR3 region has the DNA TGTGCCAGCAGTGACGGGGAACAGGGTTATGGCTACACCTTC. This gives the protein CASSDGEQGYGYTF.

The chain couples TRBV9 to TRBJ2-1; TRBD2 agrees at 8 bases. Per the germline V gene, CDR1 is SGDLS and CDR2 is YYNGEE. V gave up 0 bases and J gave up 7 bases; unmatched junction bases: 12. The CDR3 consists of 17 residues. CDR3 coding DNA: TGTGCCAGCAGCGTAGATGTGCCGGGGGGGCTACGGAATGAGCAGTTCTTC. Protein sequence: CASSVDVPGGLRNEQFF.

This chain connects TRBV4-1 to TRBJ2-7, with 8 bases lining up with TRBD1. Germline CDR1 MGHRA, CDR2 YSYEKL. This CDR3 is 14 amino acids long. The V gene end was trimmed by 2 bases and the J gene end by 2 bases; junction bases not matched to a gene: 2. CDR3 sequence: CASSQTQGAYEQYF. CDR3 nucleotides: TGCGCCAGCAGCCAAACACAGGGGGCCTACGAGCAGTACTTC.

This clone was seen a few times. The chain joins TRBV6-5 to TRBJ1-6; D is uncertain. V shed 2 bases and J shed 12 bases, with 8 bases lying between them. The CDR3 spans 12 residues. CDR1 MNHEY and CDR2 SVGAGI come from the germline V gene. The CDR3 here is CASSYPGLPLHF. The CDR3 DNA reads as TGTGCCAGCAGTTACCCGGGGTTACCCCTCCACTTT.

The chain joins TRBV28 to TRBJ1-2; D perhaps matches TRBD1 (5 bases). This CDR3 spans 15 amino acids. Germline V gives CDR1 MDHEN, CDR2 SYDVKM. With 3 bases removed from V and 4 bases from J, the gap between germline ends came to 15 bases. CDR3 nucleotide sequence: TGTGCCAGCAGTTTCCGCCTCTCCGGGGGCTATGGCTACACCTTC. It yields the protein CASSFRLSGGYGYTF.

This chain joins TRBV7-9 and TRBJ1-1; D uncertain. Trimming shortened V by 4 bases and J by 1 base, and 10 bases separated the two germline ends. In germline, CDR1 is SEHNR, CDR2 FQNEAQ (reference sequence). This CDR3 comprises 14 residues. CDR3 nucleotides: TGTGCCAGCAGCTGGAATGGCGGGAACACTGAAGCTTTCTTT. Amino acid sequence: CASSWNGGNTEAFF.

The CDR3 reads CASSLEGGGTDTQYF. In DNA form, the CDR3 reads TGTGCCAGCAGCTTAGAAGGGGGGGGCACAGATACGCAGTATTTT. The gene calls are TRBV7-2 and TRBJ2-3; D might be TRBD2 (7 bases). The germline V gene encodes CDR1 SGHTA and CDR2 FQGNSA. The CDR3 is 15 amino acids. Trimming removed 1 base at V and 1 base at J, with 9 bases between.

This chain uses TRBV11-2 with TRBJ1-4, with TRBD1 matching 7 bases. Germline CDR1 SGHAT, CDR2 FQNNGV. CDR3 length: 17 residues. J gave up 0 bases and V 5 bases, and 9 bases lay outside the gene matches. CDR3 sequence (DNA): TGTGCCAGCAGCAGACAAAGACAGGGCGCAACTAATGAAAAACTGTTTTTT. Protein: CASSRQRQGATNEKLFF.

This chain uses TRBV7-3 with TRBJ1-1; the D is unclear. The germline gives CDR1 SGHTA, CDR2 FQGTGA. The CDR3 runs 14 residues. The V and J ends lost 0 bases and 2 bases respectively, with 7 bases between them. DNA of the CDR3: TGTGCCAGCAGCTTAACACAGCTTAACACTGAAGCTTTCTTT. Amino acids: CASSLTQLNTEAFF.

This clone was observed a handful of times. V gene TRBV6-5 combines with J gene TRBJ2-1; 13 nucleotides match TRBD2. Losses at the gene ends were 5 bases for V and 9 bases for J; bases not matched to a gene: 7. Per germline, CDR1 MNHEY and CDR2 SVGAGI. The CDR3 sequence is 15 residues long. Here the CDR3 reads CASSGTSGGAAEQFF. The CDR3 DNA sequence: TGTGCCAGCAGTGGAACTAGCGGGGGGGCCGCTGAGCAGTTCTTC.

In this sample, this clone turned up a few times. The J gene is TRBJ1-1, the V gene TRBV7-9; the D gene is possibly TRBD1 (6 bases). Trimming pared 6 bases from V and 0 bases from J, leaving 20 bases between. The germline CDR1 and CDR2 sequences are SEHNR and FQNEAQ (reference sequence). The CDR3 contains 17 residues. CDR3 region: CASRPPRRGGLNTEAFF. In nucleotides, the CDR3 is TGTGCCAGCAGACCCCCCCGTCGAGGGGGATTGAACACTGAAGCTTTCTTT.

The CDR3 DNA reads as TGTGCCAGCAGCCAAGCTTGGGACTCAGTCTACGAGCAGTACTTC. Its protein product is CASSQAWDSVYEQYF. The rearrangement joins TRBV4-2 to TRBJ2-5; possible D gene TRBD2, 6 bases. The J call may be wrong; the DNA end is better matched by TRBJ2-7. Germline assignment: CDR1 LGHNA and CDR2 YNFKEQ. CDR3 length equals 15 residues.

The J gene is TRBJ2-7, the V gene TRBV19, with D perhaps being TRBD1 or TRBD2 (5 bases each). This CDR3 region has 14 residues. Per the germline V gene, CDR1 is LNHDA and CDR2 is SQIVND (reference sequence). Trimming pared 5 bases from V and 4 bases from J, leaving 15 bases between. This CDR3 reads CASSLGAAVYEQYF. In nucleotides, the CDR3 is TGTGCCAGTAGTTTAGGGGCAGCGGTGTACGAGCAGTACTTC.

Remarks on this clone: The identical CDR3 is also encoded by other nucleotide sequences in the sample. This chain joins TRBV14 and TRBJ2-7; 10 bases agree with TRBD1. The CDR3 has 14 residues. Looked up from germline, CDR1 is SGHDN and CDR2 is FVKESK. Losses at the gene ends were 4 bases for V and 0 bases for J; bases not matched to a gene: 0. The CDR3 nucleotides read TGTGCCAGCAGCCGGACAGGGGGCTCCTACGAGCAGTACTTC. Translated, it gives CASSRTGGSYEQYF. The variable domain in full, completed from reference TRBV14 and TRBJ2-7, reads EAGVTQFPSHSVIEKGQTVTLRCDPISGHDNLYWYRRVMGKEIKFLLHFVKESKQDESGMPNNRFLAERTGGTYSTLKVQPAELEDSGVYFCASSRTGGSYEQYFGPGTRLTVT.

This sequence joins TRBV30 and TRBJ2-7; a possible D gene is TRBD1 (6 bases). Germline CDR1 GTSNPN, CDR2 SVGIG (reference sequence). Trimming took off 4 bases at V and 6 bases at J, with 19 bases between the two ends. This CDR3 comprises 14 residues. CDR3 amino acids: CAWKPGQGLSEQYF. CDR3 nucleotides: TGTGCCTGGAAACCAGGTCAGGGGCTAAGCGAGCAGTACTTC.

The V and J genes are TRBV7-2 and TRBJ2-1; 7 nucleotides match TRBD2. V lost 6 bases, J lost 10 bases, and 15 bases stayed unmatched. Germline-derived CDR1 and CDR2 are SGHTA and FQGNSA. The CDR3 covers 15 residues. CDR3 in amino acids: CASSISTGGRREQFF. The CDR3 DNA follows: TGTGCCAGCAGTATTAGTACGGGGGGAAGACGGGAGCAGTTCTTC.

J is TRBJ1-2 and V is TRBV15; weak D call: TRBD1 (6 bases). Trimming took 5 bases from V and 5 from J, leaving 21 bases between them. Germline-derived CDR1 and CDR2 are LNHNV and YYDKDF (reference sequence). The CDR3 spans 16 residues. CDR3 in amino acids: CATSEGQSRPHYGYTF. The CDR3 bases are TGTGCCACCAGCGAAGGACAGTCGCGACCCCATTATGGCTACACCTTC.